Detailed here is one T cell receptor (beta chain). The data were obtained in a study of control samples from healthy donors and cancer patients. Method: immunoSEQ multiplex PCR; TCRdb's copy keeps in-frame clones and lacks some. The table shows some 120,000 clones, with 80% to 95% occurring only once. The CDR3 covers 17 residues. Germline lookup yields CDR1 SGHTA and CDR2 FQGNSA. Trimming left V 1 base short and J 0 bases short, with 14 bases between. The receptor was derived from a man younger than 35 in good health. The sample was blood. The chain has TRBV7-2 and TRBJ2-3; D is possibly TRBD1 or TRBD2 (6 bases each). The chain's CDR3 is CASSLVGGSGSTDTQYF. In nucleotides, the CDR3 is TGTGCCAGCAGCTTAGTAGGGGGGAGCGGGAGCACAGATACGCAGTATTTT.